Given below is one TCR beta chain in context. With a J-beta primer mix and a sample-barcoded 5' primer, a second PCR ran 7 to 11 cycles. TCRdb analysed the 5' RACE reads with MiXCR anew, one entry per CDR3 protein. Of around 1.5 million distinct CDR3 sequences in the sample, around 59% were seen once. The CDR3 is made up of 15 amino acids. The trim removed 5 bases at V and 5 bases at J, leaving 5 bases unmatched. These data originate in a study of blood T cells in healthy people across ages. Overall study context: When template switching was applied, about one barcoded beta molecule was captured per two T cells.

The sequenced sample consisted of blood. The sequence came from a man between 18 and 29 years old in good health. This sequence joins TRBV12-3 or TRBV12-4 and TRBJ1-4; TRBD1 matches at 10 bases. CDR3: CASSQDRGPNEKLFF. In nucleotides, the CDR3 is TGTGCCAGCAGTCAAGACAGGGGGCCAAATGAAAAACTGTTTTTT.